The sequence of this T cell receptor beta chain was determined in a study of blood T cell repertoires in COVID-19. Study-wide context: T cells, B-cell-depleted T cells, or PBMCs supplied cDNA or gDNA.

Repertoires were generated with immunoSEQ multiplex PCR, while TCRdb's copy carries only in-frame clones and drops some. The sample lists some 300,000 clones, 70% to 90% seen once, with 6.9% in the top ten. The V gene lost 0 bases and the J gene lost 13 bases, with 10 bases spanning the gap. The CDR3 spans 13 residues. Germline CDR1 MNHEY, CDR2 SVGAGI. This chain connects TRBV6-5 to TRBJ1-6, with D tentatively TRBD1 (6 bases). Sequenced sample: peripheral blood. This TCR was sampled from a woman aged 25 to 39 who had recovered from COVID-19. CDR3 in amino acids: CASSYSRGYPLHF. The DNA for the CDR3 is TGTGCCAGCAGTTACTCGAGGGGGTACCCCCTCCACTTT.